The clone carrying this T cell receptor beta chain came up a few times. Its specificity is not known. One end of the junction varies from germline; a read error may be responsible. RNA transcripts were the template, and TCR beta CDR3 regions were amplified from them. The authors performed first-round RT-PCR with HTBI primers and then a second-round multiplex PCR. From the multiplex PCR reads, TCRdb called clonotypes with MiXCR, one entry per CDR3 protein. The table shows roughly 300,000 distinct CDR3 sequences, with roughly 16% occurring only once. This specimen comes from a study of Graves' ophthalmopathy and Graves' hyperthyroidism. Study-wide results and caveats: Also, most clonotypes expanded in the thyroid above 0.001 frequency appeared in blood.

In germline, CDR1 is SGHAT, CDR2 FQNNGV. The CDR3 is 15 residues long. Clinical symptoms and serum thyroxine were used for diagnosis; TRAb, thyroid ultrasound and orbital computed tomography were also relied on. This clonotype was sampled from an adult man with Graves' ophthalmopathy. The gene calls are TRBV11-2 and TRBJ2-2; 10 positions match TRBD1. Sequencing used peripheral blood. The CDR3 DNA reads TGTGCCAGCAGCTCGACAGGGGGCTGGACCGGGGGGCTGTTTTTT. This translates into CASSSTGGWTGGLFF.